This is a list of T cell receptor beta chains from one sample in a study of OX40 agonist ivuxolimab in advanced cancers. Profiled with immunoSEQ multiplex PCR; TCRdb holds only in-frame clones, not every one. The sample has 60,000 to 75,000 clones; about 92% are singletons. Sequences were derived from CD4+ or CD8+ T cells sorted from blood, sampled in a trial of the OX40 agonist ivuxolimab. The receptors were gathered from an adult with an advanced solid tumor such as melanoma, head and neck, liver or kidney cancer. CDR3s include the opening cysteine and the closing phenylalanine or tryptophan. The order of the fields is V gene, J gene, D gene, clone size, CDR3 DNA, CDR3 protein. The D gene is left open where the match is weak. Clone size is stated in some rows and not others, as once, few, many or a class when expanded.

V gene: TRBV9
J gene: TRBJ2-2
D gene: TRBD2
clone size: NA
CDR3 DNA: TGTGCCAGCAGCGTAGCTAGCGGGAAAAAAACCGGGGAGCTGTTTTTT
CDR3 protein: CASSVASGKKTGELFF

V gene: TRBV19
J gene: TRBJ1-1
D gene: NA
clone size: NA
CDR3 DNA: TGTGCCAGTAGTATAGTGGCCGGCGACACTGAAGCTTTCTTT
CDR3 protein: CASSIVAGDTEAFF

V gene: TRBV28
J gene: TRBJ2-1
D gene: NA
clone size: NA
CDR3 DNA: TGTGCCAGCAGTTTAGCCCTAGGCAATGAGCAGTTCTTC
CDR3 protein: CASSLALGNEQFF

V gene: TRBV27
J gene: TRBJ2-7
D gene: TRBD1
clone size: NA
CDR3 DNA: TGTGCCAGCAGTGGGGGACAGGGAAAGTACGAGCAGTACTTC
CDR3 protein: CASSGGQGKYEQYF

V gene: TRBV18
J gene: TRBJ1-3
D gene: TRBD1
clone size: NA
CDR3 DNA: TGTGCCAGCTCACCTGGGACAGGGGGAAACACCATATATTTT
CDR3 protein: CASSPGTGGNTIYF

V gene: TRBV11-2
J gene: TRBJ2-5
D gene: NA
clone size: NA
CDR3 DNA: TGTGCCAGCAGCTTCGGGGGCTGGGTAAGCGTCAAAGAGACCCAGTACTTC
CDR3 protein: CASSFGGWVSVKETQYF

V gene: TRBV4-2
J gene: TRBJ2-1
D gene: NA
clone size: NA
CDR3 DNA: TGTGCCAGCAGCCAGATTTACCGGGATTCCTACAATGAGCAGTTCTTC
CDR3 protein: CASSQIYRDSYNEQFF

V gene: TRBV5-1
J gene: TRBJ1-1
D gene: NA
clone size: NA
CDR3 DNA: TGCGCCAGCAGCTTGTATCCAGAGGGAGGTACTGAAGCTTTCTTT
CDR3 protein: CASSLYPEGGTEAFF

V gene: TRBV6-4
J gene: TRBJ2-3
D gene: TRBD1
clone size: few
CDR3 DNA: TGTGCCAGCAGTGACTCGCCAACGCAGGGGGCAGATACGCAGTATTTT
CDR3 protein: CASSDSPTQGADTQYF

V gene: TRBV19
J gene: TRBJ1-1
D gene: NA
clone size: once
CDR3 DNA: TGTGCCAGTAGTATTTTACAAATGGGCACTGAAGCTTTCTTT
CDR3 protein: CASSILQMGTEAFF

V gene: TRBV19
J gene: TRBJ1-1
D gene: NA
clone size: NA
CDR3 DNA: TGTGCCAGTATGGGAGCTGTGGCGATCACAGGAGCCTTTAACACTGAAGCTTTCTTT
CDR3 protein: CASMGAVAITGAFNTEAFF

V gene: TRBV6-4
J gene: TRBJ2-1
D gene: NA
clone size: NA
CDR3 DNA: TGTGCCAGCAGTGACTCGATACGGGGGTACAATGAGCAGTTCTTC
CDR3 protein: CASSDSIRGYNEQFF

V gene: TRBV29-1
J gene: TRBJ2-1
D gene: TRBD2
clone size: NA
CDR3 DNA: TGCAGCGTTGTTGGGTTGGGGACTAGCATTGAGCAGTTCTTC
CDR3 protein: CSVVGLGTSIEQFF

V gene: TRBV13
J gene: TRBJ1-1
D gene: NA
clone size: NA
CDR3 DNA: TGTGCCAGCAGAGGGGGGCAAAGGGCTGAAGCTTTCTTT
CDR3 protein: CASRGGQRAEAFF

V gene: TRBV10-3
J gene: TRBJ2-7
D gene: TRBD2
clone size: NA
CDR3 DNA: TGTGCCATCACAGCGGGGGGGGTCTACGAGCAGTACTTC
CDR3 protein: CAITAGGVYEQYF

V gene: TRBV9
J gene: TRBJ1-1
D gene: NA
clone size: NA
CDR3 DNA: TGTGCCAGCAGCGCGCCTCAGGGCACTGAAGCTTTCTTT
CDR3 protein: CASSAPQGTEAFF

V gene: TRBV27
J gene: TRBJ2-5
D gene: TRBD1
clone size: NA
CDR3 DNA: TGTGCCAGCAGTTTAACGGGACAGAGGGGCCAGTACTTC
CDR3 protein: CASSLTGQRGQYF